What follows are 17 T cell receptor beta chains derived from one specimen sequenced in a study of T cell responses to AZD1222 COVID-19 vaccine. Repertoires were generated with immunoSEQ multiplex PCR, while TCRdb's copy carries only in-frame clones and drops some. The table shows 90,000 to 150,000 clones, with about 88% occurring only once. The sequenced sample was peripheral blood, obtained 28 days after the second AZD1222 dose. The origin of the receptors is an adult who received the AZD1222 COVID-19 vaccine.

V usage is TRBV7-6 and J usage is TRBJ2-7, with no clear D. The V gene's germline CDR1 is SGHVS and CDR2 FNYEAQ. The ends were cut back, 5 bases at V and 0 bases at J, with 5 bases in the middle. The CDR3 covers 12 residues. The CDR3 region is CASSPSSYEQYF. The CDR3 DNA sequence: TGTGCCAGCAGCCCTAGCTCCTACGAGCAGTACTTC.

The gene calls are TRBV6-2 or TRBV6-3 and TRBJ1-2, with TRBD1 identical over 8 bases. V was clipped by 5 bases and J by 7 bases; unmatched bases: 6. The germline V gene has CDR1 MNHEY and CDR2 SVGEGT. The CDR3 extends over 13 amino acids. The CDR3 loop is CASSQEQGVGYTF. The CDR3 bases are TGTGCCAGCAGTCAGGAACAGGGGGTTGGCTACACCTTC.

The sample holds a few counts of this clone. V and J are TRBV5-5 and TRBJ1-4, with a weak D call TRBD1 (5 bases). V lost 4 bases and J lost 4, with 11 bases in between. Germline lookup yields CDR1 SGHKS and CDR2 YYEKEE (reference sequence). The CDR3 extends over 14 amino acids. CDR3 nucleotide sequence: TGTGCCAGCAGCCTCGGGGGGAATAATGAAAAACTGTTTTTT. It translates to CASSLGGNNEKLFF.

The chain recombines TRBV2 with TRBJ1-5, with D possibly TRBD1 on 5 matching bases. From germline, CDR1 is SNHLY and CDR2 FYNNEI. V lost 6 bases and J 0 bases, leaving 12 bases between the germline ends. The CDR3 is 15 residues long. CDR3 sequence: CASRGEGFSNQPQHF. CDR3 bases: TGTGCCAGCAGGGGGGAGGGTTTTAGCAATCAGCCCCAGCATTTT. The full variable domain, in which reference TRBV2 and TRBJ1-5 provide the parts outside the CDR3, is EPEVTQTPSHQVTQMGQEVILRCVPISNHLYFYWYRQILGQKVEFLVSFYNNEISEKSEIFDDQFSVERPDGSNFTLKIRSTKLEDSAMYFCASRGEGFSNQPQHFGDGTRLSIL.

This clone has more than one count but fewer than ten. V is TRBV5-6 and J is TRBJ1-3; D is unresolved. V lost 0 bases, J lost 0 bases, and 7 bases lay in between. The CDR3 runs 15 residues. Germline lookup yields CDR1 SGHDT and CDR2 YYEEEE. CDR3 sequence reads: CASSLAYNSGNTIYF. CDR3 sequence (DNA): TGTGCCAGCAGCTTGGCTTACAACTCTGGAAACACCATATATTTT.

V is TRBV11-2 and J is TRBJ2-7, with unresolved D. Germline values: CDR1 SGHAT, CDR2 FQNNGV. The V end was cut by 2 bases, the J end by 6 bases, with 5 bases between. The CDR3 loop spans 11 amino acids. CDR3 sequence reads: CASSLISEQYF. CDR3 sequence (DNA): TGTGCCAGCAGCTTAATCAGCGAGCAGTACTTC.

The V call is TRBV25-1, the J call TRBJ2-7; a possible D gene is TRBD2 (5 bases). V lost 0 bases to trimming and J lost 2 bases, with 8 bases between them. This CDR3 has 14 residues. Per the germline V gene, CDR1 is MGHDK and CDR2 is SYGVNS. The CDR3 is CASSEYGDTYEQYF. CDR3 nucleotide sequence: TGTGCCAGCAGTGAATACGGGGATACCTACGAGCAGTACTTC.

The CDR3 sequence: CASSNDYSGEQYF. In DNA, the CDR3 is TGTGCCAGTAGTAACGACTACAGCGGCGAGCAGTACTTC. V usage is TRBV19 and J usage is TRBJ2-7, with D maybe TRBD2 (5 bases). With 4 bases removed from V and 6 bases from J, the gap between germline ends came to 13 bases. CDR1 is LNHDA and CDR2 is SQIVND in the germline V gene (reference sequence). The CDR3 has 13 amino acids. The variable domain in full, completed from reference TRBV19 and TRBJ2-7, reads DGGITQSPKYLFRKEGQNVTLSCEQNLNHDAMYWYRQDPGQGLRLIYYSQIVNDFQKGDIAEGYSVSREKKESFPLTVTSAQKNPTAFYLCASSNDYSGEQYFGPGTRLTVT.

The V call is TRBV7-9, the J call TRBJ2-5, with TRBD1 identical over 11 bases. V was clipped by 4 bases and J by 4 bases; unmatched bases: 2. CDR1 SEHNR and CDR2 FQNEAQ come from the germline V gene (reference sequence). The CDR3 is 14 residues long. CDR3 in amino acids: CASSYGTGGETQYF. The CDR3, as DNA: TGTGCCAGCAGCTACGGGACAGGGGGAGAGACCCAGTACTTC.

This clone was recorded only once. The sample has other DNA sequences that encode this CDR3 too. V is TRBV18 and J is TRBJ2-5, with D unclear. V was shortened by 3 bases and J by 5 bases, with 4 bases between the two germline ends. The CDR3 totals 11 residues. Germline-derived CDR1 and CDR2 are KGHSH and LQKENI. CDR3 region: CASSPGETQYF. CDR3 nucleotides: TGTGCCAGCTCACCGGGTGAGACCCAGTACTTC. Complete variable domain (other parts from reference TRBV18 and TRBJ2-5): NAGVMQNPRHLVRRRGQEARLRCSPMKGHSHVYWYRQLPEEGLKFMVYLQKENIIDESGMPKERFSAEFPKEGPSILRIQQVVRGDSAAYFCASSPGETQYFGPGTRLLVL.

The V and J genes are TRBV18 and TRBJ1-5, with D possibly TRBD1 on 6 matching bases. The CDR3 contains 13 residues. Deletions cut 3 bases from V and 4 bases from J, with 7 bases between. Germline CDR1 reads KGHSH; CDR2 reads LQKENI. The CDR3 loop is CASSPDRNQPQHF. The CDR3 DNA reads as TGTGCCAGCTCACCGGACAGAAATCAGCCCCAGCATTTT. Combining the CDR3 with reference TRBV18 and TRBJ1-5 gives the whole variable domain NAGVMQNPRHLVRRRGQEARLRCSPMKGHSHVYWYRQLPEEGLKFMVYLQKENIIDESGMPKERFSAEFPKEGPSILRIQQVVRGDSAAYFCASSPDRNQPQHFGDGTRLSIL.

This chain joins TRBV5-1 and TRBJ1-1; perhaps TRBD1 as D (6 bases). Trimming removed 2 bases from V and 8 bases from J, with 10 bases in between. CDR1 and CDR2 from the germline V gene are SGHRS and YFSETQ. The CDR3 covers 12 residues. In DNA, the CDR3 is TGCGCCAGCAGCTTTGACAGGAACGAAGCTTTCTTT. Translation gives CASSFDRNEAFF.

V usage is TRBV6-5 and J usage is TRBJ1-4; unclear D gene. V was pared by 5 bases and J by 0 bases, with 7 bases between. This CDR3 is built from 14 residues. Germline assignment: CDR1 MNHEY and CDR2 SVGAGI. CDR3 in DNA: TGTGCCAGCAGTCCCACCTCAACTAATGAAAAACTGTTTTTT. It specifies CASSPTSTNEKLFF.

This clone turned up a few times. V is TRBV7-9 and J is TRBJ1-1; D remains ambiguous. Trimming removed 5 bases from V and 2 bases from J, with 15 bases in between. The germline gives CDR1 SEHNR, CDR2 FQNEAQ (reference sequence). The CDR3 spans 15 residues. CDR3 coding DNA: TGTGCCAGCAGCCCCGTCGAGTTAGGCAACACTGAAGCTTTCTTT. This translates into CASSPVELGNTEAFF.

On this clone itself: Other nucleotide sequences from this sample produce the same CDR3. The chain employs TRBV25-1 and TRBJ1-2; no clear D. Trimming shortened V by 4 bases and J by 2 bases, and 8 bases separated the two germline ends. CDR1 is MGHDK, CDR2 SYGVNS, per germline. This CDR3 region has 13 residues. The CDR3 DNA reads as TGTGCCAGCAGTGTAACGGAAAACTATGGCTACACCTTC. It encodes CASSVTENYGYTF.

The rearrangement joins TRBV2 to TRBJ1-2; D gene ambiguous. This CDR3 region has 14 residues. From germline, CDR1 is SNHLY and CDR2 FYNNEI. V gave up 5 bases and J gave up 3 bases, with 13 bases separating them. DNA of the CDR3: TGTGCCAGCAGTCACCACCCGCGGGACTATGGCTACACCTTC. Protein product: CASSHHPRDYGYTF.

V is TRBV9 and J is TRBJ2-1; a weak D match, TRBD2 (6 bases). V dropped 2 bases and J dropped 8 bases, with 17 bases sitting between them. The germline V gene has CDR1 SGDLS and CDR2 YYNGEE. CDR3 length: 15 amino acids. CDR3 amino acids: CASSVGDFSLDEQFF. The CDR3 nucleotides are TGTGCCAGCAGCGTTGGGGACTTCTCTCTCGATGAGCAGTTCTTC. Based on the CDR3 plus reference TRBV9 and TRBJ2-1, the full variable domain is DSGVTQTPKHLITATGQRVTLRCSPRSGDLSVYWYQQSLDQGLQFLIQYYNGEERAKGNILERFSAQQFPDLHSELNLSSLELGDSALYFCASSVGDFSLDEQFFGPGTRLTVL.